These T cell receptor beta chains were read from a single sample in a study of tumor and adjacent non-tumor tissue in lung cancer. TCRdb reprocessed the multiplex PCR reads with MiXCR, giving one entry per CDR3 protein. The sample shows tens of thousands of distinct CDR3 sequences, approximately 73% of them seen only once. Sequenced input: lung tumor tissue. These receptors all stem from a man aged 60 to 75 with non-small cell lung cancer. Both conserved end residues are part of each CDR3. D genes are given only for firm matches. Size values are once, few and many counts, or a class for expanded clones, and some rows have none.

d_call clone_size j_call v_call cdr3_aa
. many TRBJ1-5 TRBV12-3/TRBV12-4 CASSLPDRYGQPQHF
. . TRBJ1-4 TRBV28 CASSKGGWDEKLFF
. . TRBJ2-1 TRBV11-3 CVCSPGGEGNEQFF
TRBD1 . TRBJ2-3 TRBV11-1 CASSPGTGCTDTHYF
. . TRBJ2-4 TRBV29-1 CSIVAPGMNIQYF
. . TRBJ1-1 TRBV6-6 CDSSYQYTEAFF
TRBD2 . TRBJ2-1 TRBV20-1 CSARDQRTSHEQLF
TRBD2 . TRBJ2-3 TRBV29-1 CSVDPLAGRTNTQYF
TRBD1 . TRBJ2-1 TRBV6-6 CASTSGTGGYNEQFF
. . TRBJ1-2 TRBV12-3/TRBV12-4 CSSSFGKGYGYTF
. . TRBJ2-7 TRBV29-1 CNVGETSYEQYF